This T cell receptor (beta chain) came from a study of shared clonotypes between healthy human individuals. The ends were cut back, 2 bases at V and 0 bases at J, with 14 bases in the middle. This CDR3 spans 16 amino acids. Per the germline V gene, CDR1 is MNHEY and CDR2 is SVGAGI. TCRdb keeps only in-frame clones here, not all; method: immunoSEQ multiplex PCR. The sample has more than 2 million clones, approximately 96% seen once; the top ten hold about 0.13%. The source of this sequence is a young man in good health. The source material was naive CD4+ T cells sorted from blood. Subset indicated: CD45RA+ positively selected. The chain joins TRBV6-5 to TRBJ2-7, with D possibly being TRBD2 (5 bases). The CDR3 reads CASSYAGVGLSYEQYF. In nucleotides, the CDR3 is TGTGCCAGCAGTTACGCCGGGGTAGGGCTCTCCTACGAGCAGTACTTC.